Listed below are T cell receptor beta chains from one sample, sequenced in a study of graft-versus-host responses after intestinal transplantation. Sequenced by immunoSEQ multiplex PCR; TCRdb stores in-frame clones only, minus some. The data contain 35,000 to 45,000 clones, about 91% of them singletons. The material was PBMCs, obtained 524 days after transplant. These receptors originate from a human patient who received an intestinal transplant, so some T cells may come from the graft donor. CDR3s include the opening cysteine and the closing phenylalanine or tryptophan. A D gene is named only where the DNA matches it firmly. Clone size is shown for a subset of rows, as once, few, many or a class of expanded clone.

J gene | clone size | D gene | V gene | CDR3 DNA | CDR3 protein
TRBJ2-7 | NA | TRBD1 | TRBV5-1 | TGCGCCAGCAGCCCTGGACAGGGGGGGCCCTACGAGCAGTACTTC | CASSPGQGGPYEQYF
TRBJ1-5 | NA | NA | TRBV28 | TGTGCCAGCAGTTTCCCCTTGGCAGGGACAAGGAATAGCAATCAGCCCCAGCATTTT | CASSFPLAGTRNSNQPQHF
TRBJ1-1 | NA | NA | TRBV27 | TGTGCCAGCACCCCCAGCGTGGGGAACACTGAAGCTTTCTTT | CASTPSVGNTEAFF
TRBJ2-1 | once | NA | TRBV11-2 | TGTGCCAGCAGCTTAGAATCGAGGGCGGGGGACAACAATGAGCAGTTCTTC | CASSLESRAGDNNEQFF
TRBJ2-6 | NA | NA | TRBV19 | TGTGCCAGTAGTATGCTGGTTGGGGGGAGCTCTGGGGCCAACGTCCTGACTTTC | CASSMLVGGSSGANVLTF
TRBJ2-7 | NA | TRBD1 | TRBV18 | TGTGCCAGCTCACCGAACCGGGGGACAGGACGCTACGAGCAGTACTTC | CASSPNRGTGRYEQYF
TRBJ2-7 | NA | TRBD2 | TRBV10-2 | TGCGCCAGCAGAGTCGGGAGGGCCTATAACGAGCAGTACTTC | CASRVGRAYNEQYF
TRBJ1-4 | NA | NA | TRBV28 | TGTGCCAGCAGTTTACGGGCACGAGCCGGGAAACTGTTTTTT | CASSLRARAGKLFF
TRBJ2-7 | once | NA | TRBV7-8 | TGTGCCAGCGTCGAGTCCTACGAGCAGTACTTC | CASVESYEQYF
TRBJ2-3 | NA | TRBD2 | TRBV13 | TGTGCCAGCAGCCAACCGACTAGCGGGAGGTCTTCAGATACGCAGTATTTT | CASSQPTSGRSSDTQYF
TRBJ1-5 | few | NA | TRBV7-2 | TGTGCCAGCAGCGCTACGGGTCAGCCCCAGCATTTT | CASSATGQPQHF
TRBJ1-2 | NA | NA | TRBV18 | TGTGCCAGCTCACCCGGTCTCCTCTCCCCCTATGGCTACACCTTC | CASSPGLLSPYGYTF
TRBJ1-2 | NA | TRBD1 | TRBV7-3 | TGTGCCAGCAGCTTAGGACAGGGGGCCTATGGCTACACCTTC | CASSLGQGAYGYTF
TRBJ1-2 | few | NA | TRBV30 | TGTGCCTCATCCCGGGACCGAAACTATGGCTACACCTTC | CASSRDRNYGYTF
TRBJ1-2 | few | TRBD1 | TRBV6-1 | TGTGCCAGCAGGACCGGGACAGGGGGCGACTATGGCTACACCTTC | CASRTGTGGDYGYTF
TRBJ1-6 | NA | NA | TRBV7-2 | TGTGCCAGCAGCTTAGCGTGGGGTAGGCGAAATTCACCCCTCCACTTT | CASSLAWGRRNSPLHF
TRBJ2-1 | NA | NA | TRBV5-1 | TGCGCCAGCAGCATAAAACAGGGAGCAACACACAATGAGCAGTTCTTC | CASSIKQGATHNEQFF
TRBJ2-3 | NA | NA | TRBV4-3 | TGCGCCAGCAGCCAAGAACCAGCAGCTACAGATACGCAGTATTTT | CASSQEPAATDTQYF
TRBJ1-1 | NA | NA | TRBV11-3 | TGTGCCAGCAGCCCCCAGGGGATGAACACTGAAGCTTTCTTT | CASSPQGMNTEAFF
TRBJ2-5 | NA | TRBD1 | TRBV2 | TGTGCCAGCATCGACAGGGCCAAGACCCAGTACTTC | CASIDRAKTQYF
TRBJ1-1 | NA | NA | TRBV19 | TGTGCCAGTAGTATGAGGGACACCAAGAACACTGAAGCTTTCTTT | CASSMRDTKNTEAFF
TRBJ2-2 | NA | TRBD1 | TRBV2 | TGTGCCAGTTCGACAGGGGGCCCCGGGGAGCTGTTTTTT | CASSTGGPGELFF
TRBJ2-1 | NA | TRBD1 | TRBV6-6 | TGTGCCAGCAGTCCCATCCGGGACAGGGGAATGAATGAGCAGTTCTTC | CASSPIRDRGMNEQFF
TRBJ2-3 | NA | TRBD2 | TRBV2 | TGTGCCAGCAGTTGGGGGACTAGCCGCACAGATACGCAGTATTTT | CASSWGTSRTDTQYF
TRBJ1-1 | few | TRBD1 | TRBV28 | TGTGCCAGCAGTTTGGGCAGGGGGCGAGGGGTAAACACTGAAGCTTTCTTT | CASSLGRGRGVNTEAFF
TRBJ1-1 | NA | NA | TRBV5-6 | TGTGCCAGCAGCCTGTTAGGTGAAGCTTTCTTT | CASSLLGEAFF
TRBJ2-7 | NA | TRBD1 | TRBV5-6 | TGTGCCAGCAGCCATACTACAGGGGTTAGAGAGCAGTACTTC | CASSHTTGVREQYF
TRBJ2-1 | NA | NA | TRBV5-6 | TGTGCCAGCAGCTTGGCGCTAATTGGGTCCAATGAGCAGTTCTTC | CASSLALIGSNEQFF
TRBJ1-1 | NA | NA | TRBV29-1 | TGCAGCGTTTCGAGAACTGAAGCTTTCTTT | CSVSRTEAFF
TRBJ1-3 | NA | NA | TRBV28 | TGTGCCAGCAGTTTGATCCTCTCTGGAAACACCATATATTTT | CASSLILSGNTIYF
TRBJ2-5 | NA | NA | TRBV7-8 | TGTGCCAGCAGCTTTAGCGCCACTAGGGTGGTAGAGACCCAGTACTTC | CASSFSATRVVETQYF
TRBJ1-1 | NA | NA | TRBV28 | TGTTCGTCGGGGGGCAGAAACACTGAAGCTTTCTTT | CSSGGRNTEAFF
TRBJ2-5 | NA | NA | TRBV28 | TGTGCCAGCAGTTTATTGGGACCAAAAAAAGAGACCCAGTACTTC | CASSLLGPKKETQYF
TRBJ1-6 | NA | TRBD1 | TRBV27 | TGTGCCAGCAGTCTACGACAGGGTTGGGGTTCACCCCTCCACTTT | CASSLRQGWGSPLHF
TRBJ1-2 | NA | NA | TRBV4-3 | TGCGCCAGCAGCCAAATGTTTGCAGGGAACTATGGCTACACCTTC | CASSQMFAGNYGYTF
TRBJ2-5 | NA | NA | TRBV6-5 | TGTGCCAGCAGTGGACAGCCTACTCAAGAGACCCAGTACTTC | CASSGQPTQETQYF
TRBJ2-2 | NA | TRBD2 | TRBV7-3 | TGTGCCAGCAGCTTAGGAGCGGGAGGTCGCACCGGGGAGCTGTTTTTT | CASSLGAGGRTGELFF
TRBJ1-1 | NA | NA | TRBV28 | TGTGCCAGCATCGAACCTATACGGGCCAATGAAGCTTTCTTT | CASIEPIRANEAFF
TRBJ1-1 | NA | NA | TRBV28 | TGTGCCACCGTTGAGATGAACACTGAAGCTTTCTTT | CATVEMNTEAFF